The rows below give T cell receptor beta chains drawn from one sample of a study of T cell changes during pregnancy in multiple sclerosis. Assay used: immunoSEQ multiplex PCR; TCRdb lists only in-frame clones, some missing. The data show tens of thousands of clones, just over 85% seen once. The sample here was CD4+ T cells from peripheral blood mononuclear cells, taken in the first trimester of pregnancy. These receptors were collected from a female donor in good health, enrolled as a control in a pregnancy study. The CDR3 runs from the conserved cysteine through the conserved F or W. D genes are given only for firm matches. Some rows mark clone size as missing; the rest say once, few, many or name a class of expanded clone.

J gene: TRBJ1-4
clone size: NA
V gene: TRBV7-2
D gene: NA
CDR3 DNA: TGTGCCAGCAGTGAGCAGGCTGCAACTAATGAAAAACTGTTTTTT
CDR3 protein: CASSEQAATNEKLFF

J gene: TRBJ2-7
clone size: NA
V gene: TRBV11-3
D gene: TRBD1
CDR3 DNA: TGTGCCAGCAGCCTATCAGACAGGGACTCCTACGAGCAGTACTTC
CDR3 protein: CASSLSDRDSYEQYF

J gene: TRBJ1-2
clone size: NA
V gene: TRBV4-2
D gene: NA
CDR3 DNA: TGTGCCAGCAGCCGCCGTCCTTCACCAGGCGATGGCTACACCTTC
CDR3 protein: CASSRRPSPGDGYTF

J gene: TRBJ2-1
clone size: few
V gene: TRBV5-1
D gene: NA
CDR3 DNA: TGCGCCAGCAGCTTGGTGCTGGGCGGGATCTACAATGAGCAGTTCTTC
CDR3 protein: CASSLVLGGIYNEQFF

J gene: TRBJ1-2
clone size: NA
V gene: TRBV7-2
D gene: NA
CDR3 DNA: TGTGCCAGCACCCTTCCGGACAGAAACTATGGCTACACCTTC
CDR3 protein: CASTLPDRNYGYTF

J gene: TRBJ1-1
clone size: NA
V gene: TRBV5-1
D gene: NA
CDR3 DNA: TGCGCCAGCAGCTGGGGGGTGGATACTGAAGCTTTCTTT
CDR3 protein: CASSWGVDTEAFF

J gene: TRBJ1-2
clone size: NA
V gene: TRBV7-8
D gene: NA
CDR3 DNA: TGTGCCAGCAGCTTGGAACAGGGCGACTATGGCTACACCTTC
CDR3 protein: CASSLEQGDYGYTF

J gene: TRBJ2-5
clone size: once
V gene: TRBV5-1
D gene: NA
CDR3 DNA: TGCGCCAGCAGCTTCGGTCGCAGGGTGAAAGAGACCCAGTACTTC
CDR3 protein: CASSFGRRVKETQYF

J gene: TRBJ2-1
clone size: NA
V gene: TRBV4-3
D gene: TRBD2
CDR3 DNA: TGCGCCAGCAGCCGAGAACTAGCGACTACGGGGGACAATGAGCAGTTCTTC
CDR3 protein: CASSRELATTGDNEQFF

J gene: TRBJ1-1
clone size: NA
V gene: TRBV30
D gene: TRBD1
CDR3 DNA: TGTGCCTGGAGTGTATTGTTCCGGGGGCGGACAGGGGGAAGAGGGATGAACACTGAAGCTTTCTTT
CDR3 protein: CAWSVLFRGRTGGRGMNTEAFF

J gene: TRBJ1-1
clone size: few
V gene: TRBV5-6
D gene: NA
CDR3 DNA: TGTGCCAGCAGCCGGGGGAGTGCCTTTGAAGCTTTCTTT
CDR3 protein: CASSRGSAFEAFF

J gene: TRBJ1-1
clone size: NA
V gene: TRBV7-6
D gene: NA
CDR3 DNA: TGTGCCAGCAGCGTCACAGGTTCCACTGAAGCTTTCTTT
CDR3 protein: CASSVTGSTEAFF

J gene: TRBJ2-3
clone size: NA
V gene: TRBV2
D gene: NA
CDR3 DNA: TGTGCCAGCAGTGAAGCGGGGGGAAATACGCAGTATTTT
CDR3 protein: CASSEAGGNTQYF

J gene: TRBJ2-4
clone size: NA
V gene: TRBV6-1
D gene: NA
CDR3 DNA: TGTGCCAGCAGTGAAGCGACTCGGGGGGCCAAAAACATTCAGTACTTC
CDR3 protein: CASSEATRGAKNIQYF

J gene: TRBJ2-5
clone size: NA
V gene: TRBV5-1
D gene: NA
CDR3 DNA: TGCGCCAGCAGCAAAAGGACTAATCAAGAGACCCAGTACTTC
CDR3 protein: CASSKRTNQETQYF

J gene: TRBJ2-7
clone size: once
V gene: TRBV27
D gene: TRBD1
CDR3 DNA: TGTGCCAGCAGTAAAACAGGGGGTGCTTACGAGCAGTACTTC
CDR3 protein: CASSKTGGAYEQYF

J gene: TRBJ1-3
clone size: once
V gene: TRBV19
D gene: NA
CDR3 DNA: TGTGCCAGTAGTGCCGGGGACTTGTTGAGAACGGGAAACACCATATATTTT
CDR3 protein: CASSAGDLLRTGNTIYF

J gene: TRBJ2-2
clone size: NA
V gene: TRBV5-6
D gene: TRBD2
CDR3 DNA: TGTGCCAGCAGCTCGATGATGTGGGCACCGGGGGGCGGGGAGCTGTTTTTT
CDR3 protein: CASSSMMWAPGGGELFF

J gene: TRBJ2-1
clone size: once
V gene: TRBV13
D gene: TRBD2
CDR3 DNA: TGTGCCAGCAGCTTCCTAGCGGGGGCAACTGGGAATGAGCAGTTCTTC
CDR3 protein: CASSFLAGATGNEQFF

J gene: TRBJ1-4
clone size: once
V gene: TRBV18
D gene: NA
CDR3 DNA: TGTGCCAGCTCACGAATTACGGGAGTCTCGGCAACTAATGAAAAACTGTTTTTT
CDR3 protein: CASSRITGVSATNEKLFF

J gene: TRBJ2-1
clone size: once
V gene: TRBV11-1
D gene: NA
CDR3 DNA: TGTGCCAGCAGCCCTCGTTCGGGTAGCTCCTACAATGAGCAGTTCTTC
CDR3 protein: CASSPRSGSSYNEQFF

J gene: TRBJ1-5
clone size: NA
V gene: TRBV19
D gene: NA
CDR3 DNA: TGTGCCAGTAGTGGGGCAGGGCCCCAGCCCCAGCATTTT
CDR3 protein: CASSGAGPQPQHF

J gene: TRBJ2-4
clone size: NA
V gene: TRBV4-2
D gene: NA
CDR3 DNA: TGTGCCAGCAGCCAAGATCAGGGATCCAAAAACATTCAGTACTTC
CDR3 protein: CASSQDQGSKNIQYF

J gene: TRBJ2-7
clone size: NA
V gene: TRBV9
D gene: TRBD1
CDR3 DNA: TGTGCCAGCAGCGAGGGGACAGGGGAAACCGAGCAGTACTTC
CDR3 protein: CASSEGTGETEQYF

J gene: TRBJ1-2
clone size: NA
V gene: TRBV19
D gene: NA
CDR3 DNA: TGTGCCAGTAGTTCGGCCGTACAGGGCCTCGGGGGCTACACCTTC
CDR3 protein: CASSSAVQGLGGYTF

J gene: TRBJ2-4
clone size: NA
V gene: TRBV4-1
D gene: TRBD1
CDR3 DNA: TGCGCCAGCAGCCAGGAGGGGACAGGGCGAAACATTCAGTACTTC
CDR3 protein: CASSQEGTGRNIQYF

J gene: TRBJ2-7
clone size: NA
V gene: TRBV2
D gene: TRBD1
CDR3 DNA: TGTGCCAGCAGTGTCGGGACAGGGGTCGAGCAGTACTTC
CDR3 protein: CASSVGTGVEQYF

J gene: TRBJ1-1
clone size: NA
V gene: TRBV4-1
D gene: NA
CDR3 DNA: TGCGCCAGCAGCCGCGCGACAGGCGGGAACACTGAAGCTTTCTTT
CDR3 protein: CASSRATGGNTEAFF

J gene: TRBJ1-4
clone size: NA
V gene: TRBV28
D gene: NA
CDR3 DNA: TGTGCCAGTAACAGTAATAATGAAAAACTGTTTTTT
CDR3 protein: CASNSNNEKLFF

J gene: TRBJ2-3
clone size: NA
V gene: TRBV11-3
D gene: NA
CDR3 DNA: TGTGCCAGCAGCCGGAGTCTAGCAACAGATACGCAGTATTTT
CDR3 protein: CASSRSLATDTQYF

J gene: TRBJ2-7
clone size: NA
V gene: TRBV30
D gene: TRBD1
CDR3 DNA: TGTGCCTGGAGTGAAACGACAGGGCCCTACGAGCAGTACTTC
CDR3 protein: CAWSETTGPYEQYF

J gene: TRBJ2-3
clone size: NA
V gene: TRBV11-3
D gene: NA
CDR3 DNA: TGTGCCAGCAGCTTAGGCGGGACTAGCACAGATACGCAGTATTTT
CDR3 protein: CASSLGGTSTDTQYF

J gene: TRBJ1-4
clone size: once
V gene: TRBV7-9
D gene: NA
CDR3 DNA: TGTGCCAGCAGCACAAACCGGGACACAGATGAAAAACTGTTTTTT
CDR3 protein: CASSTNRDTDEKLFF

J gene: TRBJ2-3
clone size: NA
V gene: TRBV5-1
D gene: NA
CDR3 DNA: TGCGCCAGCAGCCCTGGACAGTTTCCTAGCACAGATACGCAGTATTTT
CDR3 protein: CASSPGQFPSTDTQYF

J gene: TRBJ1-4
clone size: NA
V gene: TRBV2
D gene: NA
CDR3 DNA: TGTGCCAGCAGTGAATTCAGTGGCAGGGGAGCTGAAAAACTGTTTTTT
CDR3 protein: CASSEFSGRGAEKLFF

J gene: TRBJ2-3
clone size: NA
V gene: TRBV4-2
D gene: NA
CDR3 DNA: TGTGCCAGCAGCCAAGTGACAGGGAGGAGGACAGATACGCAGTATTTT
CDR3 protein: CASSQVTGRRTDTQYF

J gene: TRBJ2-7
clone size: NA
V gene: TRBV4-2
D gene: TRBD1
CDR3 DNA: TGTGCCAGCAGCCAAGCTGACAGGGCCTTAGACGAGCAGTACTTC
CDR3 protein: CASSQADRALDEQYF

J gene: TRBJ1-2
clone size: NA
V gene: TRBV11-2
D gene: NA
CDR3 DNA: TGTGCCAGCAGCCGACTCACAGGCCAGCTGGGCTATGGCTACACCTTC
CDR3 protein: CASSRLTGQLGYGYTF

J gene: TRBJ1-2
clone size: NA
V gene: TRBV6-5
D gene: NA
CDR3 DNA: TGTGCCAGCAGTTACGGTTCGGGGGGAAGAAGTGGCTACACCTTC
CDR3 protein: CASSYGSGGRSGYTF

J gene: TRBJ2-7
clone size: medium-sized
V gene: TRBV15
D gene: TRBD1
CDR3 DNA: TGTGCCACCAGCGGGCGACAGGGGGCCTACGAGCAGTACTTC
CDR3 protein: CATSGRQGAYEQYF

J gene: TRBJ1-4
clone size: few
V gene: TRBV6-5
D gene: NA
CDR3 DNA: TGTGCCAGCAGTTACGAGTATCGGGATGAAAAACTGTTTTTT
CDR3 protein: CASSYEYRDEKLFF

J gene: TRBJ2-5
clone size: NA
V gene: TRBV9
D gene: TRBD1
CDR3 DNA: TGTGCCAGCAGCGTAGGGACAGGCCAAGAGACCCAGTACTTC
CDR3 protein: CASSVGTGQETQYF

J gene: TRBJ2-7
clone size: NA
V gene: TRBV7-9
D gene: TRBD1
CDR3 DNA: TGTGCCAGCAGCCCCTTCTCCGGGACAGGGAGAAGACAGTACTTC
CDR3 protein: CASSPFSGTGRRQYF

J gene: TRBJ2-7
clone size: NA
V gene: TRBV4-3
D gene: TRBD1
CDR3 DNA: TGCGCCAGCAGCCGCCAGGGGGTTGACGAGCAGTACTTC
CDR3 protein: CASSRQGVDEQYF

J gene: TRBJ2-7
clone size: NA
V gene: TRBV5-1
D gene: NA
CDR3 DNA: TGCGCCAGCAGCTTTGACAGAGCCTACGAGCAGTACTTC
CDR3 protein: CASSFDRAYEQYF

J gene: TRBJ1-6
clone size: NA
V gene: TRBV6-6
D gene: TRBD1
CDR3 DNA: TGTGCCAGCAGTTACCCAGGACAGGGAGGATCACCCCTCCACTTT
CDR3 protein: CASSYPGQGGSPLHF

J gene: TRBJ2-1
clone size: NA
V gene: TRBV4-2
D gene: TRBD2
CDR3 DNA: TGTGCCAGCAGCCTCCTGACGCCCCGACTAGCGGGGGGGCCTGGCTCCTACAATGAGCAGTTCTTC
CDR3 protein: CASSLLTPRLAGGPGSYNEQFF

J gene: TRBJ2-4
clone size: NA
V gene: TRBV25-1
D gene: TRBD1
CDR3 DNA: TGTGCCAGCAGTGCGAGGGACAGCAAAAACATTCAGTACTTC
CDR3 protein: CASSARDSKNIQYF

J gene: TRBJ2-1
clone size: NA
V gene: TRBV6-6
D gene: TRBD1
CDR3 DNA: TGTGCCAGCAGATTAGGGACAGCTGCCTTGGATGAGCAGTTCTTC
CDR3 protein: CASRLGTAALDEQFF

J gene: TRBJ1-1
clone size: few
V gene: TRBV7-6
D gene: NA
CDR3 DNA: TGTGCCAGCCAGGCGGGTGGGGACACTGAAGCTTTCTTT
CDR3 protein: CASQAGGDTEAFF

J gene: TRBJ1-6
clone size: once
V gene: TRBV6-1
D gene: TRBD1
CDR3 DNA: TGTGCCAGCAGTGTTCGAAAGGGGGCTGATTCACCCCTCCACTTT
CDR3 protein: CASSVRKGADSPLHF

J gene: TRBJ1-1
clone size: once
V gene: TRBV4-3
D gene: NA
CDR3 DNA: TGCGCCAGCAGCCAAGATTCCGCGGTCCTGAACACTGAAGCTTTCTTT
CDR3 protein: CASSQDSAVLNTEAFF